The 20 T cell receptor beta chains listed next were all sequenced from one sample in a study of CD8+ T cells in alopecia areata. RNA extraction and reverse transcription yielded cDNA as sequencing template. Clones were sequenced by immunoSEQ multiplex PCR, and TCRdb holds only the in-frame ones, with some missing. Here the sample spans about 100,000 clones, around 83% being singletons. Noted treatment: oral pan-JAK inhibitor, 5-10 mg twice daily. The specimen was CD8+ T cells sorted from blood, collected at week 24, from a patient treated with tofacitinib. Source of these receptors: a human donor with alopecia areata.

This clone occurred once. The chain joins TRBV7-6 to TRBJ2-7; 7 positions agree with TRBD2. The CDR3 length is 14 residues. Germline CDR1 is SGHVS and CDR2 is FNYEAQ. V shed 5 bases and J 3 bases; nucleotides not matched to a gene: 7. CDR3 in amino acids: CASSPQGGVYEQYF. CDR3 in DNA: TGTGCCAGCAGCCCCCAGGGAGGGGTCTACGAGCAGTACTTC.

The table lists this clone with a count of one. The chain uses TRBV7-9 and TRBJ2-1; 8 bases map to TRBD2. Looked up from germline, CDR1 is SEHNR and CDR2 is FQNEAQ (reference sequence). Losses at the gene ends were 3 bases for V and 6 bases for J; bases not matched to a gene: 7. CDR3 length equals 15 residues. CDR3 nucleotide sequence: TGTGCCAGCAGCTTTCGGGCGGGGGGTTCCAATGAGCAGTTCTTC. Its protein product is CASSFRAGGSNEQFF. The variable domain in full, completed from reference TRBV7-9 and TRBJ2-1, reads DTGVSQNPRHKITKRGQNVTFRCDPISEHNRLYWYRQTLGQGPEFLTYFQNEAQLEKSRLLSDRFSAERPKGSFSTLEIQRTEQGDSAMYLCASSFRAGGSNEQFFGPGTRLTVL.

The J gene is TRBJ2-1, the V gene TRBV12-5, with unresolved D. CDR1 and CDR2 (germline): LGHNT, FRNRAP. The CDR3 is made up of 13 amino acids. The ends were cut back, 5 bases at V and 6 bases at J, with 11 bases in the middle. The CDR3 loop is CASGLSRSNEQFF. The CDR3 region has the DNA TGTGCTAGTGGTCTCTCTCGGAGCAATGAGCAGTTCTTC. Full variable domain (missing parts from reference TRBV12-5 and TRBJ2-1): DARVTQTPRHKVTEMGQEVTMRCQPILGHNTVFWYRQTMMQGLELLAYFRNRAPLDDSGMPKDRFSAEMPDATLATLKIQPSEPRDSAVYFCASGLSRSNEQFFGPGTRLTVL.

This clone occurred many times. The J gene is TRBJ1-2, the V gene TRBV27; TRBD1 matches 11 bases. The CDR3 covers 15 residues. J lost 6 bases, V lost 3 bases, and 6 bases had no gene match. Germline CDR1 and CDR2: MNHEY and SMNVEV (reference sequence). As DNA, the CDR3 is TGTGCCAGCAGTTTTTTGGGACAGGGGGAGGATGGCTACACCTTC. Translating gives CASSFLGQGEDGYTF.

The genes are TRBV18 and TRBJ2-5, with D possibly matching TRBD2 (5 bases). Trimming left V 3 bases short and J 5 bases short, with 16 bases between. The CDR3 has 15 amino acids. Germline lookup yields CDR1 KGHSH and CDR2 LQKENI. The CDR3 nucleotides are TGTGCCAGCTCACCGCCCAGTAGCGCTGGGGAGACCCAGTACTTC. Translated: CASSPPSSAGETQYF.

The rearrangement joins TRBV27 to TRBJ2-1; a possible D gene is TRBD2 (6 bases). CDR3 length: 13 amino acids. Germline loops: CDR1 MNHEY, CDR2 SMNVEV (reference sequence). The V gene lost 8 bases and the J gene lost 6 bases, with 14 bases spanning the gap. The CDR3 reads CASYRLGGNEQFF. The CDR3 bases are TGTGCCAGCTATCGACTAGGAGGCAATGAGCAGTTCTTC.

This clone appeared once. The rearrangement uses TRBV5-8 and TRBJ1-2; 9 nucleotides agree with TRBD1. The germline V gene encodes CDR1 SGHTS and CDR2 YDEGEE. Trimming at V came to 3 bases and at J to 8 bases, leaving 8 bases not matched to a gene. The length of the CDR3 is 14 residues. The CDR3 DNA follows: TGTGCCAGCAGCTGGGGACAGGGAGTTTCGGGCTACACCTTC. This gives the protein CASSWGQGVSGYTF.

This chain uses TRBV7-2 with TRBJ2-7; 9 bases agree with TRBD1. The CDR3 sequence is 17 residues long. Germline trimming cut 2 bases from V and 1 base from J; bases unmatched to any gene: 9. The germline V gene encodes CDR1 SGHTA and CDR2 FQGNSA. The CDR3 coding sequence is TGTGCCAGCAGCTTAACGGGGGACAGGGCCCTTTCCTACGAGCAGTACTTC. It encodes CASSLTGDRALSYEQYF.

This clone was recorded once. This chain joins TRBV19 and TRBJ2-2; D gene unclear. Germline-derived CDR1 and CDR2 are LNHDA and SQIVND (reference sequence). There are 12 residues in the CDR3. Trimming stripped 3 bases from V and 8 bases from J, with 7 bases between. The CDR3 DNA follows: TGTGCCAGTAGTATCCTCGTTGGGGAGCTGTTTTTT. It specifies CASSILVGELFF.

This sequence joins TRBV15 and TRBJ2-7; D is perhaps TRBD1 or TRBD2 (6 bases each). Looked up from germline, CDR1 is LNHNV and CDR2 is YYDKDF (reference sequence). CDR3 length equals 15 residues. V lost 4 bases and J 5 bases, leaving 18 bases between the germline ends. DNA for the CDR3: TGTGCCACCAGCAAGTCCGGGGGCGCGCTCGACGAGCAGTACTTC. Translated: CATSKSGGALDEQYF.

The chain uses TRBV6-5 and TRBJ2-5; D ambiguous. V was shortened by 4 bases and J by 5 bases, with 14 bases between the two germline ends. The CDR3 is 14 residues long. The germline V gene encodes CDR1 MNHEY and CDR2 SVGAGI. The CDR3 DNA reads TGTGCCAGCAGTTCGGTCCCGCGGCGCGAGACCCAGTACTTC. Protein sequence: CASSSVPRRETQYF.

This clone was seen only once. V is TRBV2 and J is TRBJ1-5; D is ambiguous. Germline-derived CDR1 and CDR2 are SNHLY and FYNNEI. The CDR3 runs to 14 residues. V lost 6 bases to trimming and J lost 1 base, with 10 bases between them. CDR3 sequence (DNA): TGTGCCAGCAGACCCGGGTGGAGCAATCAGCCCCAGCATTTT. Translated, it gives CASRPGWSNQPQHF.

The CDR3 loop reads CASTWGGNEKLFF. CDR3 coding DNA: TGTGCCAGCACCTGGGGAGGGAATGAAAAACTGTTTTTT. This chain joins TRBV7-9 and TRBJ1-4; D unclear. Per the germline V gene, CDR1 is SEHNR and CDR2 is FQNEAQ (reference sequence). The CDR3 has 13 residues. V was shortened by 7 bases and J by 5 bases, with 11 bases between the two germline ends. The full variable domain, completed using reference TRBV7-9 and TRBJ1-4, is DTGVSQNPRHKITKRGQNVTFRCDPISEHNRLYWYRQTLGQGPEFLTYFQNEAQLEKSRLLSDRFSAERPKGSFSTLEIQRTEQGDSAMYLCASTWGGNEKLFFGSGTQLSVL.

The count of this clone is one. The genes are TRBV4-3 and TRBJ2-1; TRBD1 or TRBD2 may be the D gene (5 bases each). This CDR3 comprises 15 residues. Germline V CDR1 and CDR2: LGHNA, YSLEER. Trimming removed 8 bases at V and 1 base at J, with 15 bases between. The CDR3 DNA reads as TGCGCCAGCCAAACCGGGACGGAATCCTACAATGAGCAGTTCTTC. This encodes CASQTGTESYNEQFF.

This clone has only a few counts. The chain employs TRBV5-4 and TRBJ2-7; D gene uncertain. In germline, CDR1 is SGHNT, CDR2 YYREEE (reference sequence). The V and J ends lost 1 base and 6 bases respectively, with 11 bases between them. The CDR3 is 13 residues long. CDR3 sequence reads: CASSLIQSREQYF. As DNA, the CDR3 is TGTGCCAGCAGCTTGATCCAGAGCCGCGAGCAGTACTTC.

For the CDR3, the DNA is TGCGCCAGCCGGGGGGGCTTGAGGGAGACCCAGTACTTC. Amino acids: CASRGGLRETQYF. This chain links TRBV4-1 with TRBJ2-5, with 8 bases identical to TRBD2. Germline V gene sequence: CDR1 MGHRA, CDR2 YSYEKL. V was pared by 8 bases and J by 5 bases, with 7 bases of the junction left unmatched. The CDR3 has 13 amino acids.

The V and J genes are TRBV23-1 and TRBJ1-2; D is ambiguous. TRBV23-1 is known as an ORF, though its function is uncertain. V lost 9 bases to trimming and J lost 3 bases, with 11 bases between them. The CDR3 covers 12 residues. CDR3: CARERVHYGYTF. The CDR3 DNA reads as TGCGCCAGAGAGAGGGTTCACTATGGCTACACCTTC.

This rearrangement joins TRBV11-2 to TRBJ2-5; unclear D gene. The CDR3 spans 14 residues. Per the germline V gene, CDR1 is SGHAT and CDR2 is FQNNGV. Trimming pared 1 base from V and 3 bases from J, leaving 9 bases between. In DNA, the CDR3 is TGTGCCAGCAGCTTAGGACGACCGGAAGAGACCCAGTACTTC. This encodes CASSLGRPEETQYF.

V and J are TRBV7-8 and TRBJ1-6; tentative D call: TRBD1 (6 bases). The germline V gene encodes CDR1 SGHVS and CDR2 FQNEAQ. V dropped 1 base and J dropped 1 base, with 17 bases sitting between them. The CDR3 consists of 19 residues. The CDR3 sequence is CASSLDREKEASYNSPLHF. The CDR3 DNA is TGTGCCAGCAGCTTAGACAGGGAAAAAGAAGCGTCCTATAATTCACCCCTCCACTTT.

This chain joins TRBV20-1 and TRBJ2-7; the D gene is possibly TRBD2 (5 bases). Germline V gene data show CDR1 as DFQATT and CDR2 as SNEGSKA (reference sequence). The CDR3 is 11 amino acids. The germline V and J ends were trimmed by 0 bases and 6 bases, with 6 bases remaining between them. The CDR3 sequence: CSARDRGEQYF. The CDR3 DNA sequence: TGCAGTGCTAGAGATCGGGGCGAGCAGTACTTC.